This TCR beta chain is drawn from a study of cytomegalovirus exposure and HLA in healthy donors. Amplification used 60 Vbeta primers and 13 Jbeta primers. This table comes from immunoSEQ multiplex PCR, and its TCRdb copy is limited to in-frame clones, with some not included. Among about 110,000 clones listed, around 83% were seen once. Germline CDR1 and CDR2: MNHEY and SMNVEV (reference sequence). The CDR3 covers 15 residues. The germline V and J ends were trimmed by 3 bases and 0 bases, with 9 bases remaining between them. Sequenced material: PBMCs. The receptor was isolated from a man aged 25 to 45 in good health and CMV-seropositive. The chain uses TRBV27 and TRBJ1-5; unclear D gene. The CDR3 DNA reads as TGTGCCAGCAGTTTTGGGCCCTATAGCAATCAGCCCCAGCATTTT. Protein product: CASSFGPYSNQPQHF.